A single sample is the source of the 4 T cell receptor beta chains below, sequenced in a study of identical twins. One entry per CDR3 protein, called by TCRdb with MiXCR from the 5' RACE reads. Of roughly 1,500,000 distinct CDR3 sequences in the sample, less than 40% were seen once. The sequenced sample consisted of cord blood. These receptors originate from a newborn girl in good health.

The chain recombines TRBV18 with TRBJ1-1; D gene uncertain. V was shortened by 3 bases and J by 0 bases, with 14 bases between the two germline ends. The CDR3 extends over 16 amino acids. Germline CDR1 and CDR2: KGHSH and LQKENI. As DNA, the CDR3 is TGTGCCAGCTCACCGATATTTCAACAGTTGAACACTGAAGCTTTCTTT. Translation gives CASSPIFQQLNTEAFF.

The chain joins TRBV9 to TRBJ2-3, with TRBD1 as a possible D gene (5 bases). CDR3 length equals 17 residues. Trimming took 0 bases from V and 1 from J, leaving 15 bases between them. Per the germline V gene, CDR1 is SGDLS and CDR2 is YYNGEE. The CDR3 protein is CASSVGGGLMGTDTQYF. CDR3 DNA: TGTGCCAGCAGCGTAGGGGGCGGCCTAATGGGCACAGATACGCAGTATTTT.

This clonotype was counted ten times or more. The chain combines TRBV5-1 with TRBJ2-1; no reliable D call. V lost 1 base and J lost 8, with 7 bases in between. The germline gives CDR1 SGHRS, CDR2 YFSETQ. CDR3 length: 12 residues. The CDR3: CASSLTADEQFF. The CDR3 region has the DNA TGCGCCAGCAGCTTGACAGCCGATGAGCAGTTCTTC. Full variable domain (remainder filled in from reference TRBV5-1 and TRBJ2-1): KAGVTQTPRYLIKTRGQQVTLSCSPISGHRSVSWYQQTPGQGLQFLFEYFSETQRNKGNFPGRFSGRQFSNSRSEMNVSTLELGDSALYLCASSLTADEQFFGPGTRLTVL.

The V call is TRBV20-1, the J call TRBJ1-4; TRBD1 is a possible D gene (5 bases). The germline V and J ends were trimmed by 3 bases and 0 bases, with 17 bases remaining between them. The germline V gene has CDR1 DFQATT and CDR2 SNEGSKA (reference sequence). This CDR3 comprises 17 residues. The CDR3 region has the DNA TGCAGTGCTAGCCGGGACCCTTTAGACGCAACTAATGAAAAACTGTTTTTT. Its protein is CSASRDPLDATNEKLFF.